This T cell receptor beta chain was retrieved from a study of T-cell reconstitution after alpha-beta-depleted transplantation in children. Unique molecular identifiers were incorporated during preparation of the TCRbeta library. TCRdb reprocessed the PCR reads with MiXCR, giving one entry per CDR3 protein. Here the sample spans more than 85,000 distinct CDR3 sequences, around 6.1% being singletons. This clonotype occurred a few times. The antigen remains undetermined. Whole-study findings and limits: Counts and diversity of T cells one year after transplant came mostly from newly produced T cells. Surviving recipient T cells and thymic progenitors underlay high day-60 TCRbeta diversity in some patients. Reportedly, only several hundred clones from non-depleted graft cells drove alpha-beta T-cell counts at about two months.

The CDR3 has 13 amino acids. The germline CDR1 and CDR2 sequences are DFQATT and SNEGSKA (reference sequence). Trimming pared 4 bases from V and 4 bases from J, leaving 11 bases between. The TCR comes from a female patient aged 2-15 years who had a stem cell transplant for Fanconi anemia, so the T cells may come from the graft donor. The rearrangement joins TRBV20-1 to TRBJ2-1; D is uncertain. Sample: PBMCs, mostly from graft donor cells, taken 60 days after TCRalphabeta/CD19-depleted stem cell transplant. CDR3 bases: TGCAGTGCTACCGGAGTTCGGTACAATGAGCAGTTCTTC. It codes for CSATGVRYNEQFF.